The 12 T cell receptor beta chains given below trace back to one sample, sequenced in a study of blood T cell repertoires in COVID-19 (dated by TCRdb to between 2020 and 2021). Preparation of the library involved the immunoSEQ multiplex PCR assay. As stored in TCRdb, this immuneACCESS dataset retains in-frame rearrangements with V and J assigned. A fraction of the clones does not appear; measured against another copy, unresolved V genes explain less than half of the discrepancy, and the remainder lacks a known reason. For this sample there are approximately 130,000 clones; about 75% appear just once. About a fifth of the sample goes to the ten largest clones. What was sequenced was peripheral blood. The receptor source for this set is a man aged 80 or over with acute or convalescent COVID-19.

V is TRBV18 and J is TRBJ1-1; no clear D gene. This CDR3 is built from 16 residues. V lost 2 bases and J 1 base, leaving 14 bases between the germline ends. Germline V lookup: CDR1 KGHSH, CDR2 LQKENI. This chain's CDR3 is CASSPTVGAGNTEAFF. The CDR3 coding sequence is TGTGCCAGCTCACCAACAGTGGGCGCAGGGAACACTGAAGCTTTCTTT.

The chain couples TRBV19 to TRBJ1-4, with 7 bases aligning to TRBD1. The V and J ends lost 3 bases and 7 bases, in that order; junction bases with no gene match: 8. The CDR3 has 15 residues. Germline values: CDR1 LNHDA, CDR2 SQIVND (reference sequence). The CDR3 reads CASSIIAGGSEKLFF. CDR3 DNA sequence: TGTGCCAGTAGTATTATCGCAGGGGGAAGTGAAAAACTGTTTTTT.

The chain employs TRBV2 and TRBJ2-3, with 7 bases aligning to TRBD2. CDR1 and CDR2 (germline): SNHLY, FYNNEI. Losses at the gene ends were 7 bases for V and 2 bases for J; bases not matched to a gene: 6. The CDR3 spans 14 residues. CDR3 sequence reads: CASMGGKLTDTQYF. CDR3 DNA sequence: TGTGCCAGCATGGGGGGGAAACTCACAGATACGCAGTATTTT.

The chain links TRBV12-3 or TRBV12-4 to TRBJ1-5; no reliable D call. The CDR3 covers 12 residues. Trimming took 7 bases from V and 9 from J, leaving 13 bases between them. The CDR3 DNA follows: TGTGCCAGCAATACTGCCCTAGGGCCCCAGCATTTT. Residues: CASNTALGPQHF.

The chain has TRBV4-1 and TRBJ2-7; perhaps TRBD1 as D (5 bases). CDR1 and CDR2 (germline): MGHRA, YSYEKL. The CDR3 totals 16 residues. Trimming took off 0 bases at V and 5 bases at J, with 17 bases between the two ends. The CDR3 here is CASSQDQSGFAHEQYF. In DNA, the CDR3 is TGCGCCAGCAGCCAAGATCAGTCAGGGTTTGCCCACGAGCAGTACTTC.

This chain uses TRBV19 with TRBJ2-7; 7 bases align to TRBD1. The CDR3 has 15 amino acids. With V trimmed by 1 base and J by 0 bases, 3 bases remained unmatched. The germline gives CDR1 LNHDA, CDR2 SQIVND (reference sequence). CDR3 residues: CASSIGTGVSYEQYF. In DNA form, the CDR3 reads TGTGCCAGTAGTATAGGGACAGGAGTCTCCTACGAGCAGTACTTC.

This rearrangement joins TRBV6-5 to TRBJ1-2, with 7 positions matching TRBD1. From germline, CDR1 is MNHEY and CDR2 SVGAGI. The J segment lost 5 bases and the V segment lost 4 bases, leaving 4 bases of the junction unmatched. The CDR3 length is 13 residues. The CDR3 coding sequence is TGTGCCAGCAGTTGGGACAGTAGATATGGCTACACCTTC. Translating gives CASSWDSRYGYTF.

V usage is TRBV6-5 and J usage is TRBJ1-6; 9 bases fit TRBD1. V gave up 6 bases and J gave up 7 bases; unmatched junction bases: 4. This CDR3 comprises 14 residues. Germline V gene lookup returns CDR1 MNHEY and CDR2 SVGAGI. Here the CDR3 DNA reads TGTGCCAGCAGGCTGGACAGGGGCAATTCACCCCTCCACTTT. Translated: CASRLDRGNSPLHF.

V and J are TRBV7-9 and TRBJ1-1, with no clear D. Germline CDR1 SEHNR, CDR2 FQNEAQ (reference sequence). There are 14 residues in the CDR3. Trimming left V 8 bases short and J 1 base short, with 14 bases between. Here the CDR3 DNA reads TGTGCCAGCGTTGCGGGGTTGAGGAACACTGAAGCTTTCTTT. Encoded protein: CASVAGLRNTEAFF.

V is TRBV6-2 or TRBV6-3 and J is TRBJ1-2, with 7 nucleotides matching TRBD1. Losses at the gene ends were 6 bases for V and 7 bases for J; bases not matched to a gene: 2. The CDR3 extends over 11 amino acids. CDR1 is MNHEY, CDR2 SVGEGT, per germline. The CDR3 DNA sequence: TGTGCCAGCAGCGCAGGGGGTGGCTACACCTTC. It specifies CASSAGGGYTF.

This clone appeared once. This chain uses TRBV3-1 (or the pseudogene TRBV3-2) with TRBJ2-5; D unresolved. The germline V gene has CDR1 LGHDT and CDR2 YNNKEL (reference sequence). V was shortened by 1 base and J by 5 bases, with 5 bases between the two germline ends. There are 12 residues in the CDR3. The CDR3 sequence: CASSQVSETQYF. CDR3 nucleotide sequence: TGTGCCAGCAGCCAAGTGAGCGAGACCCAGTACTTC.

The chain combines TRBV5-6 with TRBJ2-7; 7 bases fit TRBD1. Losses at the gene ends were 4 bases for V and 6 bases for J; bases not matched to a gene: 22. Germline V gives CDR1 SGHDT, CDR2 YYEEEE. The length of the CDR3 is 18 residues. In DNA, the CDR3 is TGTGCCAGCAGCCAGAACCGCGGACAGGCGACGTACGTGGGCGAGCAGTACTTC. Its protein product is CASSQNRGQATYVGEQYF.